Each of the 9 T cell receptor beta chains below was sequenced from the same sample in a study of T cells in Graves' hyperthyroidism and ophthalmopathy. RNA transcripts served as the template for amplifying TCR beta CDR3 regions. A set of HTBI primers served as the primers for a first-round RT-PCR of the TCR CDR3. Via MiXCR, TCRdb re-called the multiplex PCR reads, giving one row per CDR3 protein. The table has about 520,000 distinct CDR3 sequences, approximately 25% seen once. Input material: blood. These TCRs come from a woman aged 25 to 39 with Graves' ophthalmopathy.

This clonotype was recorded only once. This may stem from a read error, because a much larger clone lies one nucleotide away. The V call is TRBV28, the J call TRBJ2-7, with D tentatively TRBD1 (5 bases). CDR3 length: 13 residues. Deletions cut 6 bases from V and 1 base from J, with 10 bases between. Germline V gives CDR1 MDHEN, CDR2 SYDVKM. The CDR3 DNA reads as TGTGCCAGCAGGACGGCAGGGTCCTACGAGCAGTACTTC. Encoded protein: CASRTAGSYEQYF.

This clonotype has at least ten counts. This rearrangement joins TRBV15 to TRBJ1-5; D unresolved. Germline CDR1 reads LNHNV; CDR2 reads YYDKDF (reference sequence). CDR3 length equals 16 residues. V gave up 1 base and J gave up 2 bases, with 12 bases separating them. CDR3 region: CATSRGPRGGNQPQHF. The DNA of the CDR3 is TGTGCCACCAGCAGAGGCCCACGGGGTGGCAATCAGCCCCAGCATTTT.

This chain links TRBV6-1 with TRBJ2-7; D is unresolved. This CDR3 is built from 16 residues. The germline V gene has CDR1 MNHNS and CDR2 SASEGT. V shed 2 bases and J shed 5 bases, with 19 bases lying between them. CDR3 loop: CASSEKSRIPRDEQYF. CDR3 sequence (DNA): TGTGCCAGCAGTGAAAAGAGTCGGATTCCTCGAGACGAGCAGTACTTC.

This clonotype has ten or more counts. The chain links TRBV7-8 to TRBJ2-7, with TRBD1 as a possible D gene (6 bases). Germline V CDR1 and CDR2: SGHVS, FQNEAQ. The CDR3 sequence is 14 residues long. V lost 1 base to trimming and J lost 2 bases, with 9 bases between them. The CDR3 DNA sequence: TGTGCCAGCAGCTTAGGGAACAGGGCCTACGAGCAGTACTTC. Translated: CASSLGNRAYEQYF.

This clonotype was recorded at least ten times. The CDR3 DNA reads TGTGCCAGCAGTTACATTCAGGGACCCAACACTGAAGCTTTCTTT. This codes for CASSYIQGPNTEAFF. The V gene is TRBV6-2 or TRBV6-3, the J gene TRBJ1-1; D is perhaps TRBD1 (5 bases). This CDR3 region has 15 residues. Germline CDR1 and CDR2: MNHEY and SVGEGT. The V and J ends lost 2 bases and 2 bases respectively, with 12 bases between them.

This clonotype was seen at least ten times. The rearrangement uses TRBV7-3 and TRBJ2-3, with D unresolved. The length of the CDR3 is 15 residues. In germline, CDR1 is SGHTA, CDR2 FQGTGA. V lost 0 bases to trimming and J lost 0 bases, with 7 bases between them. The chain's CDR3 is CASSLTDLSTDTQYF. In DNA form, the CDR3 reads TGTGCCAGCAGCTTAACTGACCTTAGCACAGATACGCAGTATTTT.

This clonotype has only a few counts. The rearrangement links TRBV28 to TRBJ2-2; no clear D. CDR1 MDHEN and CDR2 SYDVKM come from the germline V gene. There are 12 residues in the CDR3. This chain's CDR3 is CASQANTGELFF. DNA of the CDR3: TGTGCGAGCCAGGCGAACACCGGGGAGCTGTTTTTT. The full variable domain, in which reference TRBV28 and TRBJ2-2 provide the parts outside the CDR3, is DVKVTQSSRYLVKRTGEKVFLECVQDMDHENMFWYRQDPGLGLRLIYFSYDVKMKEKGDIPEGYSVSREKKERFSLILESASTNQTSMYLCASQANTGELFFGEGSRLTVL.

A few counts support this clonotype. V gene TRBV6-1 combines with J gene TRBJ2-7; 7 bases map to TRBD2. Germline lookup yields CDR1 MNHNS and CDR2 SASEGT. The junction had 9 bases not matched to a gene; V was cut back by 4 bases and J by 3 bases. The CDR3 is 15 amino acids. The CDR3: CASSGQLAEYYEQYF. CDR3 DNA: TGTGCCAGCAGTGGTCAGCTAGCGGAATACTACGAGCAGTACTTC.

This clonotype was seen a few times. This chain uses TRBV6-1 with TRBJ2-7; 7 bases match TRBD1. Trimming cost V 6 bases and J 2 bases; bases outside gene matches: 10. CDR3 length equals 15 residues. Germline CDR1 reads MNHNS; CDR2 reads SASEGT. The chain's CDR3 is CASRPDRRFTYEQYF. CDR3 nucleotides: TGTGCCAGCAGGCCGGACAGGAGATTCACCTACGAGCAGTACTTC.